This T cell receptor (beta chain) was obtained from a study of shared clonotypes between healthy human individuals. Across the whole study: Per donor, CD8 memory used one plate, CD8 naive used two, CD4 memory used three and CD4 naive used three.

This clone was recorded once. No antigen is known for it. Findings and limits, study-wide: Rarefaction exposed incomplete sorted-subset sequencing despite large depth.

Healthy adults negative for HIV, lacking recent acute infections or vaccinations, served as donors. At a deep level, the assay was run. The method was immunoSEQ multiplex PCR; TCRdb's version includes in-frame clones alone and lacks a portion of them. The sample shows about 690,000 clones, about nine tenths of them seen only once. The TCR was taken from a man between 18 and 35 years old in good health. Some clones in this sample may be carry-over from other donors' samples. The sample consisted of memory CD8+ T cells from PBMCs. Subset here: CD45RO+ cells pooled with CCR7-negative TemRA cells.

The CDR3: CASSPDSQVSGANVLTF. CDR3 nucleotides: TGCGCCAGCAGCCCGGACAGTCAGGTGTCTGGGGCCAACGTCCTGACTTTC. V usage is TRBV4-3 and J usage is TRBJ2-6, with D perhaps matching TRBD1 (6 bases). The V end lost 4 bases, the J end lost 1 base, and 14 bases lay between the germline ends. Per germline, CDR1 LGHNA and CDR2 YSLEER. The CDR3 runs to 17 residues.